This section outlines one TCR beta chain sequence together with its context. It lacks a known antigen. No per-base quality is available; no much larger clone lies one base away. For the CD8 naive samples, CD45RO-negative cells were positively selected for CCR7, yielding a CD45RA+CCR7+ population from which TemRA cells were excluded. The donors were healthy, HIV-negative adults with no recently reported acute infections or vaccinations. Every donor was a Caucasian adult living in Nashville, Tennessee, USA. After blood collection by leukapheresis, PBMCs were isolated using Ficoll-Histopaque density gradient centrifugation and then cryopreserved in the vapor phase of liquid nitrogen. Analytical flow cytometry was used to check the purity and quantity of each magnetically sorted T cell population. Genomic DNA was isolated from each sorted fraction and quantified by UV absorbance on a Nanodrop 2000c. Using the deep immunoSEQ assay, TCR CDR3 regions were amplified from genomic DNA by multiplex PCR. Extracted genomic DNA from each cell subset was distributed evenly across all wells of several immunoSEQ 96-well plates, and each plate was treated as a replicate. For sorted subsets, each replicate PCR was loaded with 200 ng genomic DNA, equivalent to 25,000 to 30,000 T cell genomes. Purified libraries were quantified with a Qubit 3.0 fluorometer, sized on a Bioanalyzer 2100, and re-quantified with the KAPA Library Quantification kit. Every immunoSEQ 96-well plate was sequenced on a separate single-read 150-cycle Illumina NextSeq 550 flow cell. As for the authors' bioinformatics: Because the immunoSEQ output held only junctional sequences and lacked quality scores, the filtering could not match the filtering applied to full-length reads. Sequences were annotated with PyIR, a Python wrapper for IgBLAST v1.9, and V/J genes and CDR3 were assigned using IMGT germline references. Any read was removed if the V/J assignment was weak (E-value above 1e-6), the CDR3 was missing, or the read contained stop codons, out-of-frame junctions, or ambiguous translated residues. V3J clonotypes were defined by identical inferred V gene, J gene, and CDR3 amino acid sequence. Percentage overlap between repertoires was calculated by dividing the number of shared unique clonotypes by the size of the smaller repertoire. Repertoire richness was assessed with RTK rarefaction, the Chao1 estimator, and Recon v2.1 estimates of unobserved clonotypes. OLGA was used to compute generation probabilities for all TCRbeta clonotypes that the gDNA method yielded from a few donors. This is the immuneACCESS table as TCRdb keeps it, with only in-frame sequences that have V and J called. A part of the clones is gone; compared with another copy, unresolved V genes explain less than half, and the rest is unexplained. V and J calls and clone size follow that table, whereas D and trimming were derived from the DNA. The sample includes about 580,000 clones, with roughly 98% observed a single time. The biggest ten clones account for 0.25% to 0.35% of the sample.

This sample was included in a study of shared clonotypes between healthy human individuals (dated by TCRdb to the early 2020s). Study-level background: The cohort comprised a couple of women and a few men aged 18 to 49 years. Per donor, three plates each were used for CD4 naive and CD4 memory, two for CD8 naive, and one for CD8 memory. Libraries were prepared and TCR repertoires were sequenced by different laboratories using diverse techniques, in order to increase sequencing depth and limit assay-specific biases. Per donor, leukapheresis produced somewhere between about 0.9 and 10 billion PBMCs. The study deeply sequenced blood TCR repertoires of about five healthy adults to estimate repertoire size and the extent of clonotype sharing between individuals. What the authors observed across the whole study: Compared with non-shared clonotypes, the clonotypes found in all four sorted-subset donors had higher generation probabilities. Even with the large sequencing depth, rarefaction of the sorted-subset datasets indicated that sequencing was incomplete. Sampling was restricted to blood, and TCR repertoires in tissue are likely to differ from TCR repertoires in blood. The genetic and exposure-history diversity represented was limited by the small number of donors. Based on pairwise subsampling, the degree of clonotype sharing among donors was expected to be affected by sequencing depth. About 4.5% of naive CD4, 3.5% of naive CD8, 2% to 2.5% of memory CD4, and about 0.4% of memory CD8 clonotypes were shared across several donors. Naive subsets generally had larger estimated clonotype richness than memory subsets.

The CDR3 covers 16 residues, taking in both the cysteine and the phenylalanine. This entry keeps only the CDR3 DNA: 48 bases, framed from base 1. The V and J ends are trimmed by 6 bases and 6 bases, leaving 21 bases between them. Taken from the germline V gene (reference sequence), the CDR1 and CDR2 loops are SEHNR and FQNEAQ. The sequence joins TRBV7-9 to TRBJ2-1; matching of 7 bases hints at TRBD2 as the D gene. This sequence originates from a man aged 25 to 40 in good health. What was sequenced was naive CD8+ T cells sorted from blood. In light of the paper, this sample's cell subset or site label describes: CD45RA+CCR7+. The DNA sequence is TGTGCCAGCAGTCAAACCCCTAGCGGAGGGGGCAATGAGCAGTTCTTC. The resulting protein is CASSQTPSGGGNEQFF.